This T cell receptor beta chain originates from a study of blood T cell repertoires in COVID-19. Clones were sequenced by immunoSEQ multiplex PCR, and TCRdb holds only the in-frame ones, with some missing. The repertoire consists of about 370,000 clones, with around 87% occurring once and the leading ten covering over 0.95%. Germline CDR1 MNHEY, CDR2 SVGAGI. Trimming left V 0 bases short and J 7 bases short, with 9 bases between. This CDR3 has 13 residues. Donors were grouped by their self-reported clinical history. This rearrangement joins TRBV6-5 to TRBJ2-5; D call uncertain. Sequenced material: PBMCs or T cells enriched from blood (not recorded which). The clonotype comes from a man between 18 and 35 years old who had recovered from COVID-19. CDR3 nucleotides: TGTGCCAGCAGTTACTCGAGAGAGGCGACCCAGTACTTC. It translates to CASSYSREATQYF.